A selection of T cell receptor beta chains follows, all from one sample in a study of blood T cell repertoires in COVID-19. Using immunoSEQ multiplex PCR, the repertoire was profiled, and TCRdb retains in-frame clones only, with some absent. The sample lists 87,000 or so clones, 87% occurring once. Sequenced input: peripheral blood. These receptors came from a human donor with acute or convalescent COVID-19. The donor label of this sample is uncertain. The CDR3 runs from the conserved cysteine through the conserved F or W. A D gene is named only where the DNA matches it firmly. Rows give clone size only sometimes, using once, few, many, or a class for an expanded clone.

V: TRBV2
D: TRBD2
size: NA
J: TRBJ2-3
CDR3: CASGRGGAKADTQYF
DNA: TGTGCCAGCGGTAGGGGAGGGGCGAAAGCAGATACGCAGTATTTT

V: TRBV5-1
D: NA
size: once
J: TRBJ2-3
CDR3: CASSLGRGADTQYF
DNA: TGCGCCAGCAGCTTGGGTCGCGGCGCAGATACGCAGTATTTT

V: TRBV18
D: TRBD1
size: NA
J: TRBJ2-5
CDR3: CASSPGQVQETQYF
DNA: TGTGCCAGCTCACCGGGACAGGTTCAAGAGACCCAGTACTTC

V: TRBV11-2
D: NA
size: NA
J: TRBJ2-2
CDR3: CASTGLLYGELFF
DNA: TGTGCCAGCACCGGACTCCTCTACGGGGAGCTGTTTTTT

V: TRBV24-1
D: NA
size: NA
J: TRBJ2-3
CDR3: CATSDPVGPDTDTQYF
DNA: TGTGCCACCAGTGATCCGGTGGGGCCGGACACAGATACGCAGTATTTT

V: TRBV5-1
D: NA
size: NA
J: TRBJ2-5
CDR3: CASSLGASQETQYF
DNA: TGCGCCAGCAGCTTGGGTGCGAGCCAAGAGACCCAGTACTTC

V: TRBV18
D: NA
size: NA
J: TRBJ2-1
CDR3: CASSPQYNEQFF
DNA: TGTGCCAGCTCACCTCAATACAATGAGCAGTTCTTC

V: TRBV5-5
D: TRBD1
size: NA
J: TRBJ2-1
CDR3: CASSIRDSSYNEQFF
DNA: TGTGCCAGCAGCATAAGGGACAGCTCCTACAATGAGCAGTTCTTC

V: TRBV6-6
D: NA
size: NA
J: TRBJ1-4
CDR3: CASGGHRDQEKLFF
DNA: TGTGCCAGCGGGGGCCACAGGGATCAGGAAAAACTGTTTTTT

V: TRBV4-3
D: NA
size: NA
J: TRBJ2-7
CDR3: CASSQDHYPGLPYEQYF
DNA: TGCGCCAGCAGCCAAGACCATTACCCGGGACTTCCCTACGAGCAGTACTTC

V: TRBV19
D: TRBD1
size: NA
J: TRBJ1-2
CDR3: CASKRDRNYGYTF
DNA: TGTGCCAGTAAGAGGGACAGGAACTATGGCTACACCTTC

V: TRBV6-5
D: TRBD1
size: NA
J: TRBJ1-2
CDR3: CASSRGQGHYGYTF
DNA: TGTGCCAGCAGCCGAGGACAGGGGCACTATGGCTACACCTTC

V: TRBV27
D: TRBD1
size: NA
J: TRBJ2-7
CDR3: CASSLWPPATGGSYEQYF
DNA: TGTGCCAGCAGTTTATGGCCCCCCGCGACAGGGGGGTCCTACGAGCAGTACTTC

V: TRBV6-6
D: NA
size: NA
J: TRBJ1-5
CDR3: CASSYSGQPQHF
DNA: TGTGCCAGCAGTTATAGCGGGCAGCCCCAGCATTTT